This entry lists 15 T cell receptor beta chains sequenced from one sample in a study of cytomegalovirus exposure and HLA in healthy donors. With 60 Vbeta and 13 Jbeta primers, the PCR was carried out. Generated by immunoSEQ multiplex PCR, the TCRdb table keeps only in-frame clones and is missing some. This table holds some 160,000 clones, 86% found once. Sequencing used PBMCs. Receptors originate from a woman under 30 in good health and CMV-seronegative.

CDR3 bases: TGTGCCAGCAGTGACTCTATCGTGGCTAGCGGGAGCGGGGAGCAGTTCTTC. Translated: CASSDSIVASGSGEQFF. This chain connects TRBV6-4 to TRBJ2-1; 10 bases align to TRBD2. With 0 bases clipped from V and 10 bases from J, the junction kept 12 bases outside the gene matches. Germline assignment: CDR1 MRHNA and CDR2 SNTAGT. CDR3 length equals 17 residues.

The V and J genes are TRBV11-2 and TRBJ2-5; TRBD2 is a possible D gene (6 bases). V shed 5 bases and J shed 3 bases, with 13 bases lying between them. The CDR3 length is 14 residues. Per the germline V gene, CDR1 is SGHAT and CDR2 is FQNNGV. The CDR3 sequence: CASSPRREEETQYF. The CDR3 region has the DNA TGTGCCAGCAGCCCAAGGAGGGAGGAAGAGACCCAGTACTTC. Combining the CDR3 with reference TRBV11-2 and TRBJ2-5 gives the whole variable domain EAGVAQSPRYKIIEKRQSVAFWCNPISGHATLYWYQQILGQGPKLLIQFQNNGVVDDSQLPKDRFSAERLKGVDSTLKIQPAKLEDSAVYLCASSPRREEETQYFGPGTRLLVL.

The chain employs TRBV28 and TRBJ2-7; the D is unclear. The CDR3 runs to 10 residues. The V end was cut by 8 bases, the J end by 3 bases, with 5 bases between. The germline V gene encodes CDR1 MDHEN and CDR2 SYDVKM. For the CDR3, the DNA is TGTGCCAGCGGCCTCTACGAGCAGTACTTC. It yields the protein CASGLYEQYF.

The genes are TRBV5-1 and TRBJ2-5; perhaps TRBD2 as D (6 bases). The germline gives CDR1 SGHRS, CDR2 YFSETQ. There are 12 residues in the CDR3. V was trimmed by 9 bases and J by 9 bases, leaving 18 bases between them. The CDR3 bases are TGCGCCACCTGTGGGGGGAAACGGGCCCAGTACTTC. Translation gives CATCGGKRAQYF.

This clone was counted once. This chain links TRBV27 with TRBJ1-2, with 11 bases that match TRBD1. This CDR3 has 15 amino acids. V lost 7 bases, J lost 4 bases, and 8 bases stayed unmatched. From germline, CDR1 is MNHEY and CDR2 SMNVEV (reference sequence). The CDR3 region has the DNA TGTGCCAGCACCCTAACCGGGACAGGGGGCTATGGCTACACCTTC. The encoded protein is CASTLTGTGGYGYTF.

The J gene is TRBJ1-2, the V gene TRBV7-2, with TRBD1 identical over 8 bases. The CDR3 extends over 17 amino acids. Looked up from germline, CDR1 is SGHTA and CDR2 is FQGNSA. Trimming removed 1 base from V and 1 base from J; junction bases left unmatched: 8. The CDR3 protein is CASSLVTGQVLNYGYTF. The CDR3 nucleotides read TGTGCCAGCAGCTTAGTTACGGGACAGGTACTTAACTATGGCTACACCTTC.

The chain joins TRBV27 to TRBJ1-6; D is uncertain. CDR1 and CDR2 (germline): MNHEY, SMNVEV (reference sequence). This CDR3 spans 9 amino acids. Trimming stripped 7 bases from V and 13 bases from J, with 5 bases between. The CDR3 DNA follows: TGTGCCAGCACTTGTCCCCTCCACTTT. Translation gives CASTCPLHF.

This clone was recorded a few times. The V gene is TRBV5-5, the J gene TRBJ2-5; no definite D call. The CDR3 consists of 13 residues. V lost 3 bases to trimming and J lost 2 bases, with 8 bases between them. The germline gives CDR1 SGHKS, CDR2 YYEKEE (reference sequence). Here the CDR3 DNA reads TGTGCCAGCAGCTGGATCGGGCAAGAGACCCAGTACTTC. Its protein is CASSWIGQETQYF.

The sample holds one count of this clone. This chain connects TRBV29-1 to TRBJ2-1; 9 nucleotides agree with TRBD1. CDR1 is SQVTM, CDR2 ANQGSEA, per germline. This CDR3 spans 14 amino acids. V lost 4 bases to trimming and J lost 7 bases; unmatched junction nucleotides: 8. This chain's CDR3 is CSVVGGTGINEQFF. The CDR3 coding sequence is TGCAGCGTTGTAGGCGGGACAGGGATTAATGAGCAGTTCTTC.

The V gene is TRBV7-3, the J gene TRBJ1-5; possibly TRBD1 for D (6 bases). Germline values: CDR1 SGHTA, CDR2 FQGTGA. The V gene lost 5 bases and the J gene lost 0 bases, with 17 bases spanning the gap. CDR3 length equals 17 residues. CDR3 DNA: TGTGCCAGCAGCCCGGACAGCCGAAACCATAGCAATCAGCCCCAGCATTTT. Translating it yields CASSPDSRNHSNQPQHF.

This clone appeared a single time. The chain uses TRBV6-1 and TRBJ2-3, with D possibly matching TRBD1 (5 bases). V was pared by 0 bases and J by 2 bases, with 9 bases between. CDR1 and CDR2 (germline): MNHNS, SASEGT. This CDR3 region has 15 residues. The CDR3 DNA is TGTGCCAGCAGTGAAGCCAGGGCATACACAGATACGCAGTATTTT. This sequence encodes CASSEARAYTDTQYF.

V is TRBV30 and J is TRBJ2-4, with 7 bases lining up with TRBD2. CDR3 length: 17 amino acids. Germline trimming cut 2 bases from V and 6 bases from J; bases unmatched to any gene: 16. The germline gives CDR1 GTSNPN, CDR2 SVGIG (reference sequence). In DNA form, the CDR3 reads TGTGCCTGGAGTACTGTGTGGGCTAGCGGAGAGGGAAACATTCAGTACTTC. It translates to CAWSTVWASGEGNIQYF.

With respect to this clone: A junction boundary mismatches the germline segment, possibly from a read error. V and J are TRBV5-1 and TRBJ2-1, with 16 positions matching TRBD2. Germline CDR1 is SGHRS and CDR2 is YFSETQ. The CDR3 length is 16 residues. The DNA of the CDR3 is TGCGCCAGCAGCATGGGACTAGCGGGGGGGCCGAGGGAGCGGTTCTTC. Amino acid sequence: CASSMGLAGGPRERFF.

This chain joins TRBV27 and TRBJ2-5; D unresolved. Germline-derived CDR1 and CDR2 are MNHEY and SMNVEV (reference sequence). The V and J ends lost 3 bases and 4 bases respectively, with 15 bases between them. This CDR3 region has 15 residues. DNA of the CDR3: TGTGCCAGCAGTTTGAACCCTATCTTTGGAGAGACCCAGTACTTC. Protein: CASSLNPIFGETQYF.

This clone was seen only a few times. CDR3 sequence reads: CASSIGGDRGADTQYF. The CDR3 DNA is TGTGCCAGTAGTATAGGAGGAGACAGGGGTGCAGATACGCAGTATTTT. The V and J genes are TRBV19 and TRBJ2-3, with 8 bases matching TRBD1. Germline CDR1 LNHDA, CDR2 SQIVND (reference sequence). The CDR3 runs to 16 residues. Losses at the gene ends were 1 base for V and 4 bases for J; bases not matched to a gene: 7.